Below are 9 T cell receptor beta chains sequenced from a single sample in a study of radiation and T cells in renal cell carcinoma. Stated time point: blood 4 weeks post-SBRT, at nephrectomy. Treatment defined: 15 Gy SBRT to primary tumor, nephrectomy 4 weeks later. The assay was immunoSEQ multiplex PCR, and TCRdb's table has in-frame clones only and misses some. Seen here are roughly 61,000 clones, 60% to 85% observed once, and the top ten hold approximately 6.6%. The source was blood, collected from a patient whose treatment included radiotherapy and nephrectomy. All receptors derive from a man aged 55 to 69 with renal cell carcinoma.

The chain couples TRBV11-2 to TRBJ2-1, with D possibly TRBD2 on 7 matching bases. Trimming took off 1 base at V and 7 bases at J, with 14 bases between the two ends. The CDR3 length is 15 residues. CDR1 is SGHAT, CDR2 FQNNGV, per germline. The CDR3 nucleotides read TGTGCCAGCAGCTTAGCGGGGGGCCTCTGGAATGAGCAGTTCTTC. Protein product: CASSLAGGLWNEQFF.

The CDR3, as DNA: TGTGCCTGGAGTGTGGGCTCCTACAATGAGCAGTTCTTC. It yields the protein CAWSVGSYNEQFF. The rearrangement joins TRBV30 to TRBJ2-1; D is uncertain. CDR1 and CDR2 (germline): GTSNPN, SVGIG (reference sequence). V lost 0 bases and J lost 0, with 3 bases in between. CDR3 length: 13 amino acids.

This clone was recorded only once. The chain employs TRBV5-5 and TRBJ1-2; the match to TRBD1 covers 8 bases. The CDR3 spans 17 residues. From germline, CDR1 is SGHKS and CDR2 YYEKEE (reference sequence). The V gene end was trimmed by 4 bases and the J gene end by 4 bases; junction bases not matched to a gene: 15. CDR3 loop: CASSPYSGGDLFYGYTF. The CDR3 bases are TGTGCCAGCAGCCCCTATTCAGGGGGCGACTTGTTCTATGGCTACACCTTC.

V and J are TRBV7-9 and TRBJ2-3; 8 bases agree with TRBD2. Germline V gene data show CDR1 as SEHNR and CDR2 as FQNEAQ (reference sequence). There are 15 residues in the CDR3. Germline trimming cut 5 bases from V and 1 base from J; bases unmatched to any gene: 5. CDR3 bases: TGTGCCAGCAGCACGGGACTAGATGGCACAGATACGCAGTATTTT. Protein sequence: CASSTGLDGTDTQYF. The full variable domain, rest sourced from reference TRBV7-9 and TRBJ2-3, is DTGVSQNPRHKITKRGQNVTFRCDPISEHNRLYWYRQTLGQGPEFLTYFQNEAQLEKSRLLSDRFSAERPKGSFSTLEIQRTEQGDSAMYLCASSTGLDGTDTQYFGPGTRLTVL.

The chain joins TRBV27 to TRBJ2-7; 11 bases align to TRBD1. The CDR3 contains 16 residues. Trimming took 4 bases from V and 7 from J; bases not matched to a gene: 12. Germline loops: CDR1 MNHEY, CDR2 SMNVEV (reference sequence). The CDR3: CASSSPRTGGKMEQYF. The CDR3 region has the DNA TGTGCCAGCAGTTCGCCTAGGACAGGGGGCAAAATGGAGCAGTACTTC.

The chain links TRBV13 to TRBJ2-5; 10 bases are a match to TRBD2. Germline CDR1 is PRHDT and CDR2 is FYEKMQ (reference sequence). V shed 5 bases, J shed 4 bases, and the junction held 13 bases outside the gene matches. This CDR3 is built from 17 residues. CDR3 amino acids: CASSVTFLAGGGETQYF. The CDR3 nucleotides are TGTGCCAGCAGCGTAACCTTTTTAGCGGGGGGTGGAGAGACCCAGTACTTC.

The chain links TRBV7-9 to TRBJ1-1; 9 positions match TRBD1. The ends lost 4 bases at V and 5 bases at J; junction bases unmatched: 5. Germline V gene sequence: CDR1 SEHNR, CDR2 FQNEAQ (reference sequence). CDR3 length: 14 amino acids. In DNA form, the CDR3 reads TGTGCCAGCAGCTCAGGACAGGGGAGGACTGAAGCTTTCTTT. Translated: CASSSGQGRTEAFF. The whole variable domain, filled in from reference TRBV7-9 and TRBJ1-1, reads DTGVSQNPRHKITKRGQNVTFRCDPISEHNRLYWYRQTLGQGPEFLTYFQNEAQLEKSRLLSDRFSAERPKGSFSTLEIQRTEQGDSAMYLCASSSGQGRTEAFFGQGTRLTVV.

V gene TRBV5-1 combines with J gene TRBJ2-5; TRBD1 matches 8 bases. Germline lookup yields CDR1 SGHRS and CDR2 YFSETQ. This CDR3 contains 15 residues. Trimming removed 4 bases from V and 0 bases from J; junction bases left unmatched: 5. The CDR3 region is CASSTQTGDQETQYF. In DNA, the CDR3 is TGCGCCAGCAGCACCCAGACAGGGGACCAAGAGACCCAGTACTTC.

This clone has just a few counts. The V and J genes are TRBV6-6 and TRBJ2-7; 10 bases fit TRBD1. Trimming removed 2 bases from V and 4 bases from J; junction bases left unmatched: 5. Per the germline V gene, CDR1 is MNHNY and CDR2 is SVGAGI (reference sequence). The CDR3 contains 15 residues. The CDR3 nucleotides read TGTGCCAGCAGTTACGCCGGGACAGGGGTGTACGAGCAGTACTTC. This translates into CASSYAGTGVYEQYF.